A selection of T cell receptor beta chains follows, all from one sample in a study of read filtering for tumor transcriptome and immune sequencing. TCRdb recomputed calls from the reads with MiXCR, one row per CDR3 protein. The data contain 130,000 or so distinct CDR3 sequences, 13% of them seen just once; the ten biggest clones take up around 8.3%. Specimen: a population of CD138-negative cells sorted from bone marrow. The origin of the receptors is a donor aged 40 or over with multiple myeloma. CDR3s leave out the opening cysteine and the closing phenylalanine or tryptophan. D genes are given only for firm matches. Clone size is not always given. Where it is, it says once, few, many or a class for expanded clones.

cdr3_aa: SVEVPGGEAF; cdr3_length: 10; d_call: TRBD1; clone_size: many; v_call: TRBV29-1
cdr3_aa: ASSPQGQPQH; cdr3_length: 10; d_call: TRBD1; clone_size: few; v_call: TRBV5-6
cdr3_aa: ASSIRHPGGEQY; cdr3_length: 12; d_call: -; clone_size: -; v_call: TRBV19
cdr3_aa: SARDTGTGGFEQY; cdr3_length: 13; d_call: TRBD1; clone_size: many; v_call: TRBV20-1
cdr3_aa: ASSWTNYEQY; cdr3_length: 10; d_call: -; clone_size: many; v_call: TRBV7-2
cdr3_aa: ASSLNWVIETQY; cdr3_length: 12; d_call: -; clone_size: few; v_call: TRBV7-8
cdr3_aa: ASSLAISKVIYNEQF; cdr3_length: 15; d_call: -; clone_size: -; v_call: TRBV7-3
cdr3_aa: ASCKDRDRGTYEQY; cdr3_length: 14; d_call: TRBD1; clone_size: many; v_call: TRBV12-3/TRBV12-4
cdr3_aa: ACSLARGTEAF; cdr3_length: 11; d_call: -; clone_size: -; v_call: TRBV7-9
cdr3_aa: ASSFSWMATDTQY; cdr3_length: 13; d_call: -; clone_size: many; v_call: TRBV7-9
cdr3_aa: ASKGALHTGELF; cdr3_length: 12; d_call: -; clone_size: many; v_call: TRBV19
cdr3_aa: ASSYGPNPPNEQF; cdr3_length: 13; d_call: -; clone_size: many; v_call: TRBV6-2/TRBV6-3
cdr3_aa: SVGTSGSYEQY; cdr3_length: 11; d_call: TRBD2; clone_size: many; v_call: TRBV29-1
cdr3_aa: AISESSSGPQETQY; cdr3_length: 14; d_call: TRBD2; clone_size: many; v_call: TRBV10-3
cdr3_aa: AWSVPFSGRHRGEQY; cdr3_length: 15; d_call: TRBD2; clone_size: many; v_call: TRBV30
cdr3_aa: ASLPGGRFSNYGYT; cdr3_length: 14; d_call: -; clone_size: many; v_call: TRBV6-5
cdr3_aa: ASSEGQGDDNEQF; cdr3_length: 13; d_call: TRBD1; clone_size: many; v_call: TRBV4-3
cdr3_aa: ASSFGGVDTEAF; cdr3_length: 12; d_call: -; clone_size: many; v_call: TRBV5-1
cdr3_aa: ASSLQSSGQGNEQF; cdr3_length: 14; d_call: TRBD1; clone_size: many; v_call: TRBV7-9
cdr3_aa: ASRGSDSSSYNEQF; cdr3_length: 14; d_call: -; clone_size: many; v_call: TRBV6-5
cdr3_aa: ASSQLGTPVSGANVLT; cdr3_length: 16; d_call: -; clone_size: many; v_call: TRBV4-2
cdr3_aa: ASQKTGFYGYT; cdr3_length: 11; d_call: TRBD1; clone_size: many; v_call: TRBV19
cdr3_aa: ASSLTGGAYEQY; cdr3_length: 12; d_call: TRBD2; clone_size: many; v_call: TRBV12-3/TRBV12-4
cdr3_aa: ASSLNDRALSYEQY; cdr3_length: 14; d_call: TRBD1; clone_size: many; v_call: TRBV7-6
cdr3_aa: ASSPRRGKYEQY; cdr3_length: 12; d_call: -; clone_size: many; v_call: TRBV7-8
cdr3_aa: ASSGRTSGERREQF; cdr3_length: 14; d_call: TRBD2; clone_size: many; v_call: TRBV19
cdr3_aa: ASSFWQGGRFVNTGELF; cdr3_length: 17; d_call: -; clone_size: many; v_call: TRBV12-3/TRBV12-4
cdr3_aa: SVHRERDTEAF; cdr3_length: 11; d_call: -; clone_size: many; v_call: TRBV29-1
cdr3_aa: ASSPGGAYNEQF; cdr3_length: 12; d_call: TRBD1; clone_size: many; v_call: TRBV5-1
cdr3_aa: SVMAGGMETQY; cdr3_length: 11; d_call: TRBD1; clone_size: many; v_call: TRBV29-1
cdr3_aa: ASRLYRAGANVLT; cdr3_length: 13; d_call: -; clone_size: -; v_call: TRBV11-2
cdr3_aa: AGSSGLGGETLY; cdr3_length: 12; d_call: TRBD2; clone_size: -; v_call: TRBV5-6